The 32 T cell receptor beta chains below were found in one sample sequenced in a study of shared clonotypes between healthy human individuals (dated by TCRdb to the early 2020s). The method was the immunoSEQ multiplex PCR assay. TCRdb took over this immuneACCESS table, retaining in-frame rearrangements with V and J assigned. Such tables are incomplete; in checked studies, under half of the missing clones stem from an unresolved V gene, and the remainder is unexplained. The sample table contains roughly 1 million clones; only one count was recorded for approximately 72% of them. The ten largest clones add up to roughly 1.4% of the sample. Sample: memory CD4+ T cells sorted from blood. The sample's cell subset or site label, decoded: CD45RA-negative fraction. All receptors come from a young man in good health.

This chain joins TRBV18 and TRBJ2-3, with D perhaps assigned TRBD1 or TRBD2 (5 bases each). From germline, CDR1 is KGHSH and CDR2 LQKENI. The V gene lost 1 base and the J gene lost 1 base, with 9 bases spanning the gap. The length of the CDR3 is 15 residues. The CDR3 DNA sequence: TGTGCCAGCTCACCACAGGGGACCGGCACAGATACGCAGTATTTT. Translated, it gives CASSPQGTGTDTQYF.

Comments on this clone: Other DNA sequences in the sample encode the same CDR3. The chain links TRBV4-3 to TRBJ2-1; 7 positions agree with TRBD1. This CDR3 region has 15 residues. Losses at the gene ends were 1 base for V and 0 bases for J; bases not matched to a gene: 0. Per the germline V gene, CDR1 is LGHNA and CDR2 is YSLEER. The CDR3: CASSQGQGSYNEQFF. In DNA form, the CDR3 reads TGCGCCAGCAGCCAAGGACAGGGCTCCTACAATGAGCAGTTCTTC.

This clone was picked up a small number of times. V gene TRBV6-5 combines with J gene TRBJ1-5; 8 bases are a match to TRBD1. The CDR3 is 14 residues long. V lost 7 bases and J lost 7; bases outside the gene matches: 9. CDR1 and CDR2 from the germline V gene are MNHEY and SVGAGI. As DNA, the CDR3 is TGTGCCAGCACCGGACAGGGTGAAGGACAGCCCCAGCATTTT. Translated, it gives CASTGQGEGQPQHF.

The CDR3: CASSDQRGGSYNEQFF. Written as DNA, the CDR3 is TGTGCCAGCAGTGATCAGCGGGGGGGGTCCTACAATGAGCAGTTCTTC. The chain uses TRBV25-1 and TRBJ2-1; TRBD2 aligns across 10 bases. Per the germline V gene, CDR1 is MGHDK and CDR2 is SYGVNS. The CDR3 spans 16 residues. With 3 bases clipped from V and 1 base from J, the junction kept 3 bases outside the gene matches.

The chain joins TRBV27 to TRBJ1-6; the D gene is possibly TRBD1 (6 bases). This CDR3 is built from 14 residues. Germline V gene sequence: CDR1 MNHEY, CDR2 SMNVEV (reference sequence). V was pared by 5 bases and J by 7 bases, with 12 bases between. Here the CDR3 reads CASSRGIRNSPLHF. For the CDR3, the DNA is TGTGCCAGCAGTAGGGGGATAAGAAATTCACCCCTCCACTTT.

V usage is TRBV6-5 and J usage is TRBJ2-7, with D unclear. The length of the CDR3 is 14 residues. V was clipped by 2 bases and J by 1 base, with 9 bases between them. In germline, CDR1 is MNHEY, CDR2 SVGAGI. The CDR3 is CASSYLGASYEQYF. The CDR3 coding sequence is TGTGCCAGCAGTTACCTTGGTGCATCCTACGAGCAGTACTTC.

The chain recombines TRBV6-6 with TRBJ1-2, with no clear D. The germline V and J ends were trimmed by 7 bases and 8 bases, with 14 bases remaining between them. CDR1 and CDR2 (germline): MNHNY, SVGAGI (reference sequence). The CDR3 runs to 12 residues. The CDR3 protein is CASTSLEFGYTF. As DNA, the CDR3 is TGTGCCAGCACCTCCCTTGAGTTCGGCTACACCTTC.

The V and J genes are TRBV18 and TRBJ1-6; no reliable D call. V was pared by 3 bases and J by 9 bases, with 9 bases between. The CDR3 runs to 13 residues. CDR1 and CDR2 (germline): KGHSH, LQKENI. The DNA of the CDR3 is TGTGCCAGCTCACCGGGAGTTGTTTCACCCCTCCACTTT. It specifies CASSPGVVSPLHF.

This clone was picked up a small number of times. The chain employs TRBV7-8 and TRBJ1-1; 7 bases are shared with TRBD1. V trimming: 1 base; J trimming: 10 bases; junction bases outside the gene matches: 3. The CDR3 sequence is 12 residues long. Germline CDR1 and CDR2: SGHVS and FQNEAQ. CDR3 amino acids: CASSLVQGGAFF. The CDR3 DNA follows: TGTGCCAGCAGCTTAGTGCAGGGGGGAGCTTTCTTT. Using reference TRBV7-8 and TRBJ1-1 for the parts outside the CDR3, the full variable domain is GAGVSQSPRYKVAKRGQDVALRCDPISGHVSLFWYQQALGQGPEFLTYFQNEAQLDKSGLPSDRFFAERPEGSVSTLKIQRTQQEDSAVYLCASSLVQGGAFFGQGTRLTVV.

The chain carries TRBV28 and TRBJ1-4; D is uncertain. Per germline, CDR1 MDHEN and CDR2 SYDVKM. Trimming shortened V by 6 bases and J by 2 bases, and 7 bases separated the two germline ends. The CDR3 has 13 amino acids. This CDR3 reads CASRGYTNEKLFF. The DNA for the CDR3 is TGTGCCAGCAGGGGATACACTAATGAAAAACTGTTTTTT.

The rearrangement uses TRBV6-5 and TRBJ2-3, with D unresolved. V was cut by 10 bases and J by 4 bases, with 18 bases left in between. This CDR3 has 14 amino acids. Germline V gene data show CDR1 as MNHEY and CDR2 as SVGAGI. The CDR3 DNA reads TGTGCCACCCACCCAAATGGGGTCCCAGATACGCAGTATTTT. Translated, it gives CATHPNGVPDTQYF.

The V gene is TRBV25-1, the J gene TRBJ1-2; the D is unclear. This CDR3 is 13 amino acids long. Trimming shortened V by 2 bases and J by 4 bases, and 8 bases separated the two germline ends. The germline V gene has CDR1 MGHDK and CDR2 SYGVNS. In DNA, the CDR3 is TGTGCCAGCAGTGAAGCAGGACTCTATGGCTACACCTTC. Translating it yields CASSEAGLYGYTF.

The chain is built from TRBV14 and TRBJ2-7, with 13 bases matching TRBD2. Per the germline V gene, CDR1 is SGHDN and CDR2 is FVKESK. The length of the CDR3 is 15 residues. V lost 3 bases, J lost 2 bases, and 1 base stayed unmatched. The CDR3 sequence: CASSQTSGRTYEQYF. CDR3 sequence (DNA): TGTGCCAGCAGCCAGACTAGCGGGAGGACCTACGAGCAGTACTTC.

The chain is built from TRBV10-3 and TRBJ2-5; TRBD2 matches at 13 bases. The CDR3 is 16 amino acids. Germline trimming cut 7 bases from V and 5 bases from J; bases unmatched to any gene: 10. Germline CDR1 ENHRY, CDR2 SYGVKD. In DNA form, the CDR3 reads TGTGCCATCACCGCACTAGCGGGAGGGCCCGTTGAGACCCAGTACTTC. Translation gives CAITALAGGPVETQYF.

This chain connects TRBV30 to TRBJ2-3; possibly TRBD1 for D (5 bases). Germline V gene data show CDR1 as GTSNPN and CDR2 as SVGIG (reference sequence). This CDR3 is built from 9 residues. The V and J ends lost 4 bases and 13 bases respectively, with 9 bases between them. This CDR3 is CAWTLGEYF. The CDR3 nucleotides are TGTGCCTGGACCCTAGGGGAGTATTTT.

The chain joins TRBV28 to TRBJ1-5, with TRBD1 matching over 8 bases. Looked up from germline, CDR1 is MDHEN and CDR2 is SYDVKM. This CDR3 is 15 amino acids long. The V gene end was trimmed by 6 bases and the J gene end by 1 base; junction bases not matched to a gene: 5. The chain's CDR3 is CASRQGGESNQPQHF. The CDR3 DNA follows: TGTGCCAGCAGACAGGGGGGCGAAAGCAATCAGCCCCAGCATTTT.

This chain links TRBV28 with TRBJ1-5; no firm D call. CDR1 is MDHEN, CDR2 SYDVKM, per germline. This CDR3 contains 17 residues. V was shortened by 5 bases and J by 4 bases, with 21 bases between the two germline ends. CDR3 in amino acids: CASSRKGLIGANQPQHF. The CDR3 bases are TGTGCCAGCAGTAGAAAAGGTCTCATCGGAGCAAATCAGCCCCAGCATTTT.

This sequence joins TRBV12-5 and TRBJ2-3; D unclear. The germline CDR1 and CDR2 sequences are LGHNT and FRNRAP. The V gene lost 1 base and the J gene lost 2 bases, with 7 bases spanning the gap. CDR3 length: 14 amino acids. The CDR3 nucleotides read TGTGCTAGTGGTTTGGCTCACCACACAGATACGCAGTATTTT. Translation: CASGLAHHTDTQYF.

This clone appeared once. The CDR3, as DNA: TGTGCCAGCAGTTTAGGACAGGGGGAAGCCAAAAACATTCAGTACTTC. Translating gives CASSLGQGEAKNIQYF. The rearrangement uses TRBV27 and TRBJ2-4, with TRBD1 identical over 10 bases. The trim removed 2 bases at V and 0 bases at J, leaving 1 base unmatched. The CDR3 loop spans 16 amino acids. CDR1 and CDR2 (germline): MNHEY, SMNVEV (reference sequence).

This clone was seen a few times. The CDR3 loop reads CASSEKGQGGAFF. CDR3 DNA sequence: TGTGCCAGCAGTGAAAAGGGACAGGGGGGAGCTTTCTTT. The rearrangement uses TRBV6-1 and TRBJ1-1; 11 positions agree with TRBD1. CDR3 length equals 13 residues. Germline CDR1 MNHNS, CDR2 SASEGT. V shed 2 bases and J 10 bases; nucleotides not matched to a gene: 3.

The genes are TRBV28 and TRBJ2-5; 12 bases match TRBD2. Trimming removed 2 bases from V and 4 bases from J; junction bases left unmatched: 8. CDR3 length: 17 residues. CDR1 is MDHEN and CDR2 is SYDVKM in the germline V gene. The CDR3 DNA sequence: TGTGCCAGCAGTTTAATGGCTAGCGGGGGGGCGGGAGAGACCCAGTACTTC. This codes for CASSLMASGGAGETQYF.

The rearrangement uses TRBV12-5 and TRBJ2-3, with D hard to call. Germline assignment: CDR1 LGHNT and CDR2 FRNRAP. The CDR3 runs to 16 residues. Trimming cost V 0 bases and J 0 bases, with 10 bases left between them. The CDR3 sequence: CASGLVLTASTDTQYF. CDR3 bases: TGTGCTAGTGGTTTGGTCCTGACTGCTAGCACAGATACGCAGTATTTT.

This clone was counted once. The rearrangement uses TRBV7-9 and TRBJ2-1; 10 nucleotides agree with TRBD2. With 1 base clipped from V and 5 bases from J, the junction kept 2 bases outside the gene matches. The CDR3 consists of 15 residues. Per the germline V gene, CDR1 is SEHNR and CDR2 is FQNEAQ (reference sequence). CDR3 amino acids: CASSLGTSGNNEQFF. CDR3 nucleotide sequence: TGTGCCAGCAGCTTAGGGACTAGCGGAAACAATGAGCAGTTCTTC.

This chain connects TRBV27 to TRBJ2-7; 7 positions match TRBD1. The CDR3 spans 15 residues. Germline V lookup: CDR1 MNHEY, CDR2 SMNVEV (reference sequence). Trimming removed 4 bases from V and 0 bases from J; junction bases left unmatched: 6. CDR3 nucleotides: TGTGCCAGCAGTTGGACAGGTCTCAGCTCCTACGAGCAGTACTTC. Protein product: CASSWTGLSSYEQYF.

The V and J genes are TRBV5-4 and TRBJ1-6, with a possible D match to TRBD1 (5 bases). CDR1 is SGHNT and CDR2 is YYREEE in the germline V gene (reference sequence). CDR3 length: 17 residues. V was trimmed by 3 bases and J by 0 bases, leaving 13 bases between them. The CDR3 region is CASSSGGESSYNSPLHF. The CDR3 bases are TGTGCCAGCAGCTCGGGGGGAGAGAGCTCCTATAATTCACCCCTCCACTTT. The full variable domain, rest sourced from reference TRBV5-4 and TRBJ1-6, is ETGVTQSPTHLIKTRGQQVTLRCSSQSGHNTVSWYQQALGQGPQFIFQYYREEENGRGNFPPRFSGLQFPNYSSELNVNALELDDSALYLCASSSGGESSYNSPLHFGNGTRLTVT.

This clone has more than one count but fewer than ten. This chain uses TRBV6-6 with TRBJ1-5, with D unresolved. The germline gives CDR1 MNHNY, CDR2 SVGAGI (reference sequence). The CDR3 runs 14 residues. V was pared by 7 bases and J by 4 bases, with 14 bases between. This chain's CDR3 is CASNRDGTNQPQHF. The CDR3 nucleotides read TGTGCCAGCAACCGAGACGGTACTAATCAGCCCCAGCATTTT.

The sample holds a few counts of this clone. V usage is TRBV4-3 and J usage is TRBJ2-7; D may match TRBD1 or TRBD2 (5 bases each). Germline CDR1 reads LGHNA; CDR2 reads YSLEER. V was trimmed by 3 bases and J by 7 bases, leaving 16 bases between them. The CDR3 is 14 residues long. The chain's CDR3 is CASSHGGQGREQYF. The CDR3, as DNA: TGCGCCAGCAGCCACGGCGGGCAGGGCCGAGAGCAGTACTTC.

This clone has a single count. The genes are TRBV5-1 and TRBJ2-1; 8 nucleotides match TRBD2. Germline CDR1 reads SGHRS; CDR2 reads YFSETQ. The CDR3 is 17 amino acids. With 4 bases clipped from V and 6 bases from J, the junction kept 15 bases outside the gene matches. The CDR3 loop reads CASSTTRGGARVNEQFF. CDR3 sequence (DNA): TGCGCCAGCAGCACAACCCGGGGGGGGGCCCGAGTCAATGAGCAGTTCTTC. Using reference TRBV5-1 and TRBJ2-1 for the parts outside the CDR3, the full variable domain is KAGVTQTPRYLIKTRGQQVTLSCSPISGHRSVSWYQQTPGQGLQFLFEYFSETQRNKGNFPGRFSGRQFSNSRSEMNVSTLELGDSALYLCASSTTRGGARVNEQFFGPGTRLTVL.

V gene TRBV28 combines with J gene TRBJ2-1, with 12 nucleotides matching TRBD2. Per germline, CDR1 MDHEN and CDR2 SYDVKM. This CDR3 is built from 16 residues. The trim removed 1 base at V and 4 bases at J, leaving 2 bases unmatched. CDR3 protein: CASSLLTSGGYNEQFF. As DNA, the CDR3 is TGTGCCAGCAGTTTATTGACTAGCGGGGGATACAATGAGCAGTTCTTC.

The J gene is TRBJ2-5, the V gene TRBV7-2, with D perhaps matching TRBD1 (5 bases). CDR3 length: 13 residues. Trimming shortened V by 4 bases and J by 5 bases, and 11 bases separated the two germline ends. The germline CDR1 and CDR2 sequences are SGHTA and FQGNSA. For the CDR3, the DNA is TGTGCCAGCAGCTATCGTTGGGGCGAGACCCAGTACTTC. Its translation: CASSYRWGETQYF.

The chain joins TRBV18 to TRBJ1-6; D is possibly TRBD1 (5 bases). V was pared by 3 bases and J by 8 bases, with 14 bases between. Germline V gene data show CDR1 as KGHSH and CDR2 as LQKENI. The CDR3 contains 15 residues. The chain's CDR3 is CASSPSISGDSPLHF. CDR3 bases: TGTGCCAGCTCACCGTCAATATCGGGGGATTCACCCCTCCACTTT.

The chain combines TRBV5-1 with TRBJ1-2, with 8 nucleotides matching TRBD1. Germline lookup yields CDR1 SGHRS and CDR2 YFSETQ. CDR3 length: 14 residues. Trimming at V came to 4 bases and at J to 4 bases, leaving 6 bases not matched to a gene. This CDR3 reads CASSMPDRAYGYTF. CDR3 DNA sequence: TGCGCCAGCAGCATGCCGGACAGGGCCTATGGCTACACCTTC.